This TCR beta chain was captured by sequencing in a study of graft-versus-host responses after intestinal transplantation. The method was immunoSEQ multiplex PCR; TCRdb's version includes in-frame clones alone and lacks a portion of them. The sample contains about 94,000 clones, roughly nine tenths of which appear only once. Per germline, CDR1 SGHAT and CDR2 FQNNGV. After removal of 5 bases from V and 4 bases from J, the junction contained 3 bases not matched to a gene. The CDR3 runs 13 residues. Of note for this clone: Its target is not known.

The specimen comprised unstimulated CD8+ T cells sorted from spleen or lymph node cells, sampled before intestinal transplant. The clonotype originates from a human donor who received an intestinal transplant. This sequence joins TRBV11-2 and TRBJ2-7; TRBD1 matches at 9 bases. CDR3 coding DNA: TGTGCCAGCAGCGCCGGGACAGGGTACGAGCAGTACTTC. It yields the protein CASSAGTGYEQYF.